The 18 T cell receptor beta chains reported below all come from one sample, sequenced in a study of CD8 T cells in ankylosing spondylitis. General study findings and limits: The study identified a TCR beta motif of eight highly homologous variants that appeared characteristic of ankylosing spondylitis blood.

TCRdb fed the 5' RACE reads into MiXCR, producing one record per CDR3 protein. The repertoire holds more than 400,000 distinct CDR3 sequences, with 5.3% as singletons. The antigens of these receptors remain unknown. Source material: blood, either unsorted or a sorted T cell fraction (not recorded which). These receptors all come from a male donor with ankylosing spondylitis.

This clonotype occurred a few times. The chain has TRBV4-1 and TRBJ2-1, with a possible D match to TRBD2 (6 bases). With 1 base removed from V and 11 bases from J, the gap between germline ends came to 12 bases. The CDR3 totals 13 residues. The V gene's germline CDR1 is MGHRA and CDR2 YSYEKL. The CDR3 protein is CASSQAPLAKQFF. CDR3 nucleotide sequence: TGCGCCAGCAGCCAAGCTCCTCTAGCGAAGCAGTTCTTC.

This clonotype was counted many times. CDR3 amino acids: CSVGRTGRNNSPLHF. CDR3 DNA sequence: TGCAGTGTGGGACGGACAGGGAGAAATAATTCACCCCTCCACTTT. The chain joins TRBV20-1 to TRBJ1-6; 8 bases line up with TRBD1. This CDR3 contains 15 residues. The junction had 10 bases not matched to a gene; V was cut back by 7 bases and J by 5 bases. Germline CDR1 and CDR2: DFQATT and SNEGSKA (reference sequence).

There are many counts of this clonotype. The chain is built from TRBV9 and TRBJ2-1; 8 bases agree with TRBD2. Germline V gene data show CDR1 as SGDLS and CDR2 as YYNGEE. The V segment lost 0 bases and the J segment 6 bases; nucleotides outside the gene matches: 8. The CDR3 sequence is 16 residues long. Here the CDR3 reads CASSVDSGLVLNEQFF. For the CDR3, the DNA is TGTGCCAGCAGCGTAGATTCGGGACTAGTTCTCAATGAGCAGTTCTTC.

The chain is built from TRBV6-1 and TRBJ2-6, with 8 bases identical to TRBD1. The CDR3 runs 16 residues. Germline V CDR1 and CDR2: MNHNS, SASEGT. The V gene end was trimmed by 7 bases and the J gene end by 0 bases; junction bases not matched to a gene: 5. Here the CDR3 DNA reads TGTGCCAGCACCTACAGGGGGGACTCTGGGGCCAACGTCCTGACTTTC. Translated, it gives CASTYRGDSGANVLTF.

This clonotype came up many times. The chain employs TRBV7-2 and TRBJ2-1; D possibly corresponds to TRBD1 (5 bases). V was shortened by 1 base and J by 6 bases, with 19 bases between the two germline ends. The CDR3 length is 17 residues. The V gene's germline CDR1 is SGHTA and CDR2 FQGNSA. The DNA for the CDR3 is TGTGCCAGCAGCTTAGTTCCAGGGTCGTCATCAGCCAATGAGCAGTTCTTC. This encodes CASSLVPGSSSANEQFF.

The chain recombines TRBV7-9 with TRBJ1-2; 7 bases are a match to TRBD1. This CDR3 region has 14 residues. Losses at the gene ends were 5 bases for V and 4 bases for J; bases not matched to a gene: 7. Germline V gene data show CDR1 as SEHNR and CDR2 as FQNEAQ (reference sequence). The CDR3 spells CASSLKGQRYGYTF. In DNA form, the CDR3 reads TGTGCCAGCAGCCTCAAGGGACAGCGCTATGGCTACACCTTC.

Many counts were recorded for this clonotype. The chain couples TRBV5-1 to TRBJ1-2; D is undetermined. Germline V gives CDR1 SGHRS, CDR2 YFSETQ. CDR3 length: 12 amino acids. V gave up 0 bases and J gave up 7 bases, with 7 bases separating them. For the CDR3, the DNA is TGCGCCAGCAGCTTGGATGATGGTGGCTACACCTTC. Protein sequence: CASSLDDGGYTF.

The chain couples TRBV5-1 to TRBJ2-1; D possibly corresponds to TRBD2 (6 bases). Germline CDR1 is SGHRS and CDR2 is YFSETQ. This CDR3 comprises 16 residues. Trimming pared 1 base from V and 0 bases from J, leaving 11 bases between. The DNA for the CDR3 is TGCGCCAGCAGCTTGCTAGCGTGGAGCTCCTACAATGAGCAGTTCTTC. Residues: CASSLLAWSSYNEQFF.

This clonotype was recorded many times. The V gene is TRBV20-1, the J gene TRBJ1-5; TRBD1 matches at 8 bases. Germline-derived CDR1 and CDR2 are DFQATT and SNEGSKA (reference sequence). The CDR3 has 15 amino acids. Trimming removed 2 bases from V and 0 bases from J; junction bases left unmatched: 3. CDR3 bases: TGCAGTGCTAGAACAGGGGGAAATAGCAATCAGCCCCAGCATTTT. Protein sequence: CSARTGGNSNQPQHF.

This clonotype has a count of ten or more. CDR3 amino acids: CSARDRQGNPYNSPLHF. The CDR3 DNA sequence: TGCAGTGCTAGAGATCGACAGGGGAACCCCTATAATTCACCCCTCCACTTT. The chain uses TRBV20-1 and TRBJ1-6, with TRBD1 matching over 8 bases. CDR1 and CDR2 from the germline V gene are DFQATT and SNEGSKA (reference sequence). The CDR3 contains 17 residues. V shed 0 bases and J 2 bases; nucleotides not matched to a gene: 6.

This clonotype was picked up many times. The V call is TRBV5-1, the J call TRBJ1-1, with D possibly matching TRBD1 (6 bases). Germline lookup yields CDR1 SGHRS and CDR2 YFSETQ. V lost 4 bases and J lost 4, with 17 bases in between. The length of the CDR3 is 15 residues. The CDR3 DNA is TGCGCCAGCAGCCCTTTCAGGGGTAGTGGCACTGAAGCTTTCTTT. It yields the protein CASSPFRGSGTEAFF.

This clonotype was recorded many times. The V and J genes are TRBV7-9 and TRBJ1-4; 11 nucleotides match TRBD1. With V trimmed by 7 bases and J by 8 bases, 6 bases remained unmatched. Germline loops: CDR1 SEHNR, CDR2 FQNEAQ (reference sequence). There are 14 residues in the CDR3. The CDR3 bases are TGTGCCAGCACCACGGACAGGGGGCTCGAAAAACTGTTTTTT. Translated: CASTTDRGLEKLFF.

This clonotype was counted many times. The V gene is TRBV7-9, the J gene TRBJ1-2, with D uncertain. Germline V gene data show CDR1 as SEHNR and CDR2 as FQNEAQ (reference sequence). This CDR3 has 14 amino acids. V was pared by 5 bases and J by 3 bases, with 13 bases between. The CDR3 spells CASSPGRSDYGYTF. DNA for the CDR3: TGTGCCAGCAGCCCCGGTCGATCGGACTATGGCTACACCTTC.

This sequence joins TRBV10-3 and TRBJ1-2; D gene unclear. The length of the CDR3 is 11 residues. The V gene's germline CDR1 is ENHRY and CDR2 SYGVKD. V lost 10 bases and J lost 2, with 8 bases in between. CDR3 protein: CANQGNYGYTF. DNA of the CDR3: TGTGCCAACCAAGGGAACTATGGCTACACCTTC.

At least ten counts were recorded for this clonotype. V gene TRBV5-1 combines with J gene TRBJ2-1; no reliable D call. The V end was cut by 7 bases, the J end by 2 bases, with 16 bases between. Germline CDR1 is SGHRS and CDR2 is YFSETQ. The CDR3 runs to 15 residues. This CDR3 reads CASRRTGVTYNEQFF. CDR3 coding DNA: TGCGCCAGCCGCCGGACCGGCGTTACCTACAATGAGCAGTTCTTC.

This clonotype was found many times. The V gene is TRBV6-1, the J gene TRBJ1-2, with a possible D match to TRBD1 (5 bases). The V end was cut by 1 base, the J end by 2 bases, with 5 bases between. In germline, CDR1 is MNHNS, CDR2 SASEGT. This CDR3 comprises 13 residues. CDR3 loop: CASSEDRNYGYTF. CDR3 coding DNA: TGTGCCAGCAGTGAAGACAGGAACTATGGCTACACCTTC.

This clonotype occurred many times. This chain uses TRBV28 with TRBJ1-1, with a tentative D call TRBD1 (5 bases). V was pared by 2 bases and J by 8 bases, with 6 bases between. The CDR3 is made up of 11 amino acids. Germline lookup yields CDR1 MDHEN and CDR2 SYDVKM. CDR3 nucleotide sequence: TGTGCCAGCAGTTTAAGACAGGAAGCTTTCTTT. The encoded protein is CASSLRQEAFF.

This clonotype was recorded at least ten times. V usage is TRBV27 and J usage is TRBJ2-1; TRBD1 agrees at 10 bases. The CDR3 spans 15 residues. Germline lookup yields CDR1 MNHEY and CDR2 SMNVEV (reference sequence). Unmatched junction bases numbered 10, after V lost 7 bases and J lost 7 bases. CDR3 protein: CASTKGGQGRNEQFF. CDR3 sequence (DNA): TGTGCCAGCACCAAAGGGGGACAGGGGAGGAATGAGCAGTTCTTC.